This T cell receptor (beta chain) was profiled in a study of blood T cells in healthy people across ages. Study outcomes and limitations: Donor CMV status was unknown, possibly confounding expanded clonotype changes. Naive and antigen-experienced cells could not be conclusively compared, given unsorted PBMCs.

Then a second PCR, running roughly 6 to 12 cycles, was carried out with a sample-barcoded 5' primer and a J-beta primer mix. Template switching added a 12-random-nucleotide identifier to every cDNA molecule. TCRdb reprocessed the 5' RACE reads with MiXCR, giving one entry per CDR3 protein. The sample includes around 1,000,000 distinct CDR3 sequences, 30% to 40% of them seen just once. Comment on this clonotype: As yet, its antigen is unknown.

The people who gave samples were healthy Caucasians from Russia, aged roughly 6 to 90. The V end lost 3 bases, the J end lost 10 bases, and 12 bases lay between the germline ends. The CDR3 consists of 11 residues. Per germline, CDR1 DFQATT and CDR2 SNEGSKA (reference sequence). The sample taken for sequencing was blood. The chain couples TRBV20-1 to TRBJ1-1; no definite D call. The receptor comes from a man aged 18 to 30 in good health. The CDR3 sequence is CSASTGVGAFF. The CDR3 DNA follows: TGCAGTGCTAGTACGGGCGTTGGAGCTTTCTTT.